The following is a T cell receptor (beta chain) sequence with its context. Its antigen is as yet unknown. These data are taken from a study of cytomegalovirus exposure and HLA in healthy donors. Overall study findings and caveats: Associated with cytomegalovirus, according to the listing, were 150 to 200 TCR beta chains. Some V segments, TRBV6-2 and TRBV6-3 among them, were indistinguishable and were therefore excluded. The classifier was said to identify cytomegalovirus status with high specificity and sensitivity.

The study ran its PCR with 60 Vbeta and 13 Jbeta primers. Original analysis: In a later analysis, some 80 million unique TCR beta chains included roughly 11 million shared by two or more donors. This table comes from immunoSEQ multiplex PCR, and its TCRdb copy is limited to in-frame clones, with some not included. V and J calls and clone size are copied from that table; D and trimming were computed from the DNA. The clone table shows about 120,000 clones, with the ten largest holding about 3.8%. Per the germline V gene, CDR1 is SGHNT and CDR2 is YYREEE (reference sequence). V lost 4 bases, J lost 3 bases, and 11 bases lay in between. CDR3 length: 13 amino acids.

The sample comprised PBMCs. This TCR derives from a man aged 25 to 40 in good health and CMV-seronegative. The V and J genes are TRBV5-4 and TRBJ2-7; D unresolved. This CDR3 is CASSPFPVYEQYF. The CDR3 bases are TGTGCCAGCAGCCCTTTTCCGGTCTACGAGCAGTACTTC.